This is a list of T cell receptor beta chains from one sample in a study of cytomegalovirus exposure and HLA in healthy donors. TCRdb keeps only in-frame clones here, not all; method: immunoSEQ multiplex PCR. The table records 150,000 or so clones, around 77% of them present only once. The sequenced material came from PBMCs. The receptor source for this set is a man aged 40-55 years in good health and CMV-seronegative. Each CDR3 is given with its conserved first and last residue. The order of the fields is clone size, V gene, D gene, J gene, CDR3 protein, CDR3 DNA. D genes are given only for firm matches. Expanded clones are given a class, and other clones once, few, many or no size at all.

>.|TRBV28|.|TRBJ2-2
CASTNKEFRQGGTGELFF
TGTGCCAGCACTAATAAGGAGTTCCGACAGGGAGGTACCGGGGAGCTGTTTTTT
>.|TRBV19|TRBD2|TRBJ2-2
CASSAQGGLYGELFF
TGTGCCAGTAGTGCCCAGGGAGGGCTTTACGGGGAGCTGTTTTTT
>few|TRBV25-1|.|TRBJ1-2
CASSEYADYGYTF
TGTGCCAGCAGTGAATACGCGGACTATGGCTACACCTTC
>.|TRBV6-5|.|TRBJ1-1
CASTQGWRSEAFF
TGTGCCAGCACCCAAGGGTGGAGGTCCGAAGCTTTCTTT
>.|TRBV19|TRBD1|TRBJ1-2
CASRGQDYYGYTF
TGTGCCAGTCGGGGACAGGATTACTATGGCTACACCTTC
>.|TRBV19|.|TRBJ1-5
CASSVARGGDSNQPQHF
TGTGCCAGTAGTGTTGCGCGAGGGGGGGATAGCAATCAGCCCCAGCATTTT
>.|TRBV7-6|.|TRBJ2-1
CASSLGTGDNEQFF
TGTGCCAGCAGCTTAGGAACAGGAGACAATGAGCAGTTCTTC
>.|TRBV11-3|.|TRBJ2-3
CASGEADTQYF
TGTGCCAGCGGCGAGGCCGATACGCAGTATTTT
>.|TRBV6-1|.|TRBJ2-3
CASSEEGLDTQYF
TGTGCCAGCAGTGAAGAGGGGCTAGATACGCAGTATTTT
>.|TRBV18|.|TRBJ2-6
CASSPQHSGANGLTF
TGTGCCAGCTCACCCCAGCACTCTGGGGCCAACGGCCTGACTTTC
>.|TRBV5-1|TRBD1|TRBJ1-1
CASSSLTGGAITEAFF
TGCGCCAGCAGCTCCCTAACAGGGGGCGCGATCACTGAAGCTTTCTTT
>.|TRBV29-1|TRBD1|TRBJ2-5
CSEGQGGETQYF
TGCAGCGAGGGACAGGGAGGAGAGACCCAGTACTTC
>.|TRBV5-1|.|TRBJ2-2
CASSFQGRQGSTGELFF
TGCGCCAGCAGCTTCCAAGGACGGCAGGGTAGCACCGGGGAGCTGTTTTTT
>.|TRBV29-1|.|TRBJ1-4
CSVGGGSGGEKLFF
TGCAGCGTAGGGGGGGGCTCTGGGGGTGAAAAACTGTTTTTT
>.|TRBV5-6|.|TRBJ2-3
CASSSDLTSTDTQYF
TGTGCCAGCAGCTCCGACCTGACTAGCACAGATACGCAGTATTTT
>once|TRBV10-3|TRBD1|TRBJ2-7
CAISELGTGKSTDYEQYF
TGTGCCATCAGTGAGTTGGGGACAGGAAAAAGCACGGACTACGAGCAGTACTTC
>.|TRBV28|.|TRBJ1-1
CASSPLRGGAFF
TGTGCCAGCAGTCCCCTAAGGGGGGGGGCTTTCTTT
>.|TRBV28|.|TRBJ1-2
CASSLYQGNYGYTF
TGTGCCAGCAGCCTTTATCAGGGTAACTATGGCTACACCTTC
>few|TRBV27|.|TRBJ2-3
CASSPSSGGTYTQYF
TGTGCCAGCAGTCCCAGCAGCGGAGGGACTTATACGCAGTATTTT